The 13 T cell receptor beta chains below come from one sample, sequenced in a study of a mutant IDH1 vaccine in newly diagnosed glioma. Assay used: immunoSEQ multiplex PCR; TCRdb lists only in-frame clones, some missing. The sample yields approximately 50,000 clones, 83% seen once. No antigen has been identified for these receptors. As for time point: week 47, end of study. In the vaccine, a single dose held 300 ug of the mutant IDH1 20-mer peptide, along with topical imiquimod. The specimen was PBMCs, collected from a glioma patient whose treatment included an IDH1 peptide vaccine. These receptors came from a woman in her 50s with glioma.

This sequence joins TRBV7-6 and TRBJ2-3, with D perhaps TRBD1 (6 bases). V was pared by 0 bases and J by 4 bases, with 17 bases between. The CDR3 spans 17 residues. CDR1 is SGHVS, CDR2 FNYEAQ, per germline. The CDR3 nucleotides are TGTGCCAGCAGCTTAGCTATCAGGGGTCGGTTCCCAGATACGCAGTATTTT. This codes for CASSLAIRGRFPDTQYF.

The chain uses TRBV6-5 and TRBJ2-1; no firm D call. Germline assignment: CDR1 MNHEY and CDR2 SVGAGI. The CDR3 totals 15 residues. V gave up 0 bases and J gave up 3 bases, with 9 bases separating them. CDR3 residues: CASSYSGDNYNEQFF. The CDR3 region has the DNA TGTGCCAGCAGTTACTCGGGCGACAACTACAATGAGCAGTTCTTC.

Only one count was recorded for this clone. This chain links TRBV19 with TRBJ1-2; TRBD1 matches at 7 bases. The CDR3 loop spans 13 amino acids. CDR1 and CDR2 (germline): LNHDA, SQIVND (reference sequence). The ends lost 7 bases at V and 8 bases at J; junction bases unmatched: 10. CDR3 loop: CASTLTGEGGYTF. Here the CDR3 DNA reads TGTGCCAGTACCCTCACAGGGGAAGGGGGCTACACCTTC.

J is TRBJ1-2 and V is TRBV9, with 8 bases matching TRBD1. The CDR3 has 15 amino acids. The germline CDR1 and CDR2 sequences are SGDLS and YYNGEE. The V and J ends lost 0 bases and 8 bases, in that order; junction bases with no gene match: 9. The CDR3 sequence: CASSVGSRGLRGYTF. As DNA, the CDR3 is TGTGCCAGCAGCGTAGGGTCCAGGGGGCTTCGGGGCTACACCTTC. Full variable domain (rest looked up from reference TRBV9 and TRBJ1-2): DSGVTQTPKHLITATGQRVTLRCSPRSGDLSVYWYQQSLDQGLQFLIQYYNGEERAKGNILERFSAQQFPDLHSELNLSSLELGDSALYFCASSVGSRGLRGYTFGSGTRLTVV.

The rearrangement joins TRBV29-1 to TRBJ1-2; no reliable D call. The germline V and J ends were trimmed by 7 bases and 4 bases, with 16 bases remaining between them. Germline lookup yields CDR1 SQVTM and CDR2 ANQGSEA. This CDR3 has 13 amino acids. CDR3 DNA sequence: TGCAGCGCCTCGGCCGGGAGGAGCTATGGCTACACCTTC. Translated, it gives CSASAGRSYGYTF.

DNA for the CDR3: TGTGCCAGTAGTGAAGATTCAGGGGGCTACGAGCAGTACTTC. Translating it yields CASSEDSGGYEQYF. The chain employs TRBV19 and TRBJ2-7; 7 bases are shared with TRBD1. The length of the CDR3 is 14 residues. V was clipped by 5 bases and J by 3 bases; unmatched bases: 7. Germline CDR1 is LNHDA and CDR2 is SQIVND (reference sequence).

The rearrangement joins TRBV6-1 to TRBJ1-5, with a possible D match to TRBD1 (5 bases). Germline CDR1 MNHNS, CDR2 SASEGT. Trimming cost V 2 bases and J 5 bases, with 7 bases left between them. This CDR3 is built from 13 residues. CDR3 in amino acids: CASSEQGDQPQHF. The CDR3 DNA reads TGTGCCAGCAGTGAACAGGGCGATCAGCCCCAGCATTTT.

V usage is TRBV27 and J usage is TRBJ1-4; no firm D call. The CDR3 is made up of 13 amino acids. Deletions cut 8 bases from V and 3 bases from J, with 10 bases between. The germline V gene has CDR1 MNHEY and CDR2 SMNVEV (reference sequence). CDR3 protein: CASRVPANEKLFF. CDR3 DNA sequence: TGTGCCAGCCGCGTACCAGCTAATGAAAAACTGTTTTTT.

The chain links TRBV6-1 to TRBJ2-2; 7 bases fit TRBD2. V dropped 5 bases and J dropped 5; count of bases not matched to a gene: 2. CDR3 length equals 13 residues. The germline V gene encodes CDR1 MNHNS and CDR2 SASEGT. Written as DNA, the CDR3 is TGTGCCAGCAGTATACTAGCGACCGGGGAGCTGTTTTTT. It specifies CASSILATGELFF.

The chain uses TRBV18 and TRBJ2-7; either TRBD1 or TRBD2 may supply D (7 bases each). The CDR3 has 14 amino acids. Germline lookup yields CDR1 KGHSH and CDR2 LQKENI. The V and J ends lost 5 bases and 4 bases respectively, with 15 bases between them. The CDR3, as DNA: TGTGCCAGCTCAGGAAGACAGGGAGGGTACGAGCAGTACTTC. It is translated as CASSGRQGGYEQYF.

The rearrangement uses TRBV6-1 and TRBJ2-3; the D is unclear. The CDR3 consists of 13 residues. Germline assignment: CDR1 MNHNS and CDR2 SASEGT. Deletions cut 6 bases from V and 4 bases from J, with 11 bases between. CDR3 protein: CASRTDRADTQYF. For the CDR3, the DNA is TGTGCCAGCAGAACCGATAGGGCAGATACGCAGTATTTT.

The CDR3 sequence: CASTRIPINQPQHF. The CDR3 nucleotides read TGTGCCAGCACCAGGATACCGATTAATCAGCCCCAGCATTTT. The chain carries TRBV6-1 and TRBJ1-5; D unclear. Trimming took 7 bases from V and 4 from J, leaving 14 bases between them. The CDR3 length is 14 residues. Germline V gene sequence: CDR1 MNHNS, CDR2 SASEGT.

This clone showed up just once. This chain connects TRBV5-8 to TRBJ1-2; unclear D gene. V gave up 0 bases and J gave up 5 bases, with 5 bases separating them. In germline, CDR1 is SGHTS, CDR2 YDEGEE. This CDR3 region has 12 residues. The CDR3 DNA reads as TGTGCCAGCAGCTTGGTTGCTTATGGCTACACCTTC. Protein sequence: CASSLVAYGYTF. Full variable domain (rest looked up from reference TRBV5-8 and TRBJ1-2): EAGVTQSPTHLIKTRGQQATLRCSPISGHTSVYWYQQALGLGLQFLLWYDEGEERNRGNFPPRFSGRQFPNYSSELNVNALELEDSALYLCASSLVAYGYTFGSGTRLTVV.